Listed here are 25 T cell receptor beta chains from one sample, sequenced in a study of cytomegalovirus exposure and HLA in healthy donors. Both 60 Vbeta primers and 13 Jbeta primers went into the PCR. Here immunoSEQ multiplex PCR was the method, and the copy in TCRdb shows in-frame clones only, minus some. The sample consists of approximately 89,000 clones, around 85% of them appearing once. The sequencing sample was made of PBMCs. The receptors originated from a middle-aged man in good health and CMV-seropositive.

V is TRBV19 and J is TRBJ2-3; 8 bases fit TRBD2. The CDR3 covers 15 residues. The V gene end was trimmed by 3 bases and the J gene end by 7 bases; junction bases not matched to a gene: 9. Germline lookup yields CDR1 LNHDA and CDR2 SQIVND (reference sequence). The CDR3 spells CASSMGSGTKNTQYF. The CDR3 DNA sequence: TGTGCCAGTAGTATGGGTAGCGGGACAAAAAATACGCAGTATTTT.

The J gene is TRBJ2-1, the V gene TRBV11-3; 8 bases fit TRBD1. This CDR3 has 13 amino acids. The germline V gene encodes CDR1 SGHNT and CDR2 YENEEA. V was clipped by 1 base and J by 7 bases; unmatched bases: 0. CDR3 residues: CASSLGQGNEQFF. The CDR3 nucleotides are TGTGCCAGCAGCTTAGGACAGGGGAATGAGCAGTTCTTC.

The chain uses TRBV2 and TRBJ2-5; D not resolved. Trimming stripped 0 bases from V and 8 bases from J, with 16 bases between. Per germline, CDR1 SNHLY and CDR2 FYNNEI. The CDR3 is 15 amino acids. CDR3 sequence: CASSEASPPRGTQYF. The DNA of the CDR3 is TGTGCCAGCAGTGAAGCTTCGCCACCAAGAGGAACCCAGTACTTC.

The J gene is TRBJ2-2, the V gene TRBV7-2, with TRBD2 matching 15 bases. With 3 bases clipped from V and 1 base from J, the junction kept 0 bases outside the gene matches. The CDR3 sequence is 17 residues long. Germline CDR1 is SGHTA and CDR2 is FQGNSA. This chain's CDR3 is CASSLGLAGGNTGELFF. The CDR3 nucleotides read TGTGCCAGCAGCTTGGGACTAGCGGGAGGGAACACCGGGGAGCTGTTTTTT.

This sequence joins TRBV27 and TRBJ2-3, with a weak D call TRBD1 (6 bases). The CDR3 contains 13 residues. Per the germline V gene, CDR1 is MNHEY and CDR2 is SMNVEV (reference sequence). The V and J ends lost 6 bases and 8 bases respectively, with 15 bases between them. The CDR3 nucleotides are TGTGCCAGCAGGACCCCGAACAGGGCTACGCAGTATTTT. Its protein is CASRTPNRATQYF.

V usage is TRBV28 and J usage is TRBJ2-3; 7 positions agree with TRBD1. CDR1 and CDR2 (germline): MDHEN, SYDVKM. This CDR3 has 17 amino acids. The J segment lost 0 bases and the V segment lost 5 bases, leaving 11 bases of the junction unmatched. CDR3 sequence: CASSLWAPGQSTDTQYF. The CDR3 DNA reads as TGTGCCAGCAGTCTTTGGGCCCCGGGACAGAGCACAGATACGCAGTATTTT. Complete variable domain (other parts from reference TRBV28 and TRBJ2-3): DVKVTQSSRYLVKRTGEKVFLECVQDMDHENMFWYRQDPGLGLRLIYFSYDVKMKEKGDIPEGYSVSREKKERFSLILESASTNQTSMYLCASSLWAPGQSTDTQYFGPGTRLTVL.

The CDR3 DNA reads TGCGCCAGCAGCAGCGAGGACAATGAGCAGTTCTTC. It encodes CASSSEDNEQFF. The chain employs TRBV5-1 and TRBJ2-1; D is uncertain. Trimming cost V 4 bases and J 5 bases, with 7 bases left between them. The germline V gene encodes CDR1 SGHRS and CDR2 YFSETQ. This CDR3 spans 12 amino acids.

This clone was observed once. CDR3 DNA: TGTGCCAGCAGCCCTACAGGGGGCCGGTGGGAGCAGTACTTC. It is translated as CASSPTGGRWEQYF. The V and J genes are TRBV14 and TRBJ2-7; 9 nucleotides line up with TRBD1. After removal of 4 bases from V and 7 bases from J, the junction contained 8 bases not matched to a gene. The CDR3 contains 14 residues. The V gene's germline CDR1 is SGHDN and CDR2 FVKESK.

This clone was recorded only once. The CDR3 is CASSALTSGISYEQYF. The CDR3 DNA sequence: TGTGCCAGCAGTGCTTTAACTAGCGGGATCTCCTACGAGCAGTACTTC. This chain connects TRBV6-1 to TRBJ2-5; 10 positions match TRBD2. Near its end, the DNA agrees better with TRBJ2-7, so the J call may be wrong. The CDR3 is 16 amino acids. Germline CDR1 and CDR2: MNHNS and SASEGT.

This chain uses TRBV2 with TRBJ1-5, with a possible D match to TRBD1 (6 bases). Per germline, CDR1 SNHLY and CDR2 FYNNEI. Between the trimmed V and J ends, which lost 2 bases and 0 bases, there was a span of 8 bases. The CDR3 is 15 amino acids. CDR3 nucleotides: TGTGCCAGCAGTGAACAGGGGTTTAGCAATCAGCCCCAGCATTTT. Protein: CASSEQGFSNQPQHF.

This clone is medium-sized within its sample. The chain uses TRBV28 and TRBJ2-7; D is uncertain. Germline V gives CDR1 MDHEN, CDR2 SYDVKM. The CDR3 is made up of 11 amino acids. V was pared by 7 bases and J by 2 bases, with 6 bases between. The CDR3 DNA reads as TGTGCCAGCACCGGAGCCTACGAGCAGTACTTC. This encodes CASTGAYEQYF.

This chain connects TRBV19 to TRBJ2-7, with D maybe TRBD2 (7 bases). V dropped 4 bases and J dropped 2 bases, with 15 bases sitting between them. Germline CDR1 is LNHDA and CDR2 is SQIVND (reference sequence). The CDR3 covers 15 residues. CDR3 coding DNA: TGTGCCAGTAGTAGTAACGGGGGGCTCACCTACGAGCAGTACTTC. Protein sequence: CASSSNGGLTYEQYF.

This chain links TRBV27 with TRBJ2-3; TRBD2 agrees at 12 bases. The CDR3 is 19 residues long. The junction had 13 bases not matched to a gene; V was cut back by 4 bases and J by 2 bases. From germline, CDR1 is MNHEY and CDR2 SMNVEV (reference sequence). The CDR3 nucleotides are TGTGCCAGCAGTTCTCCGGGACTAGCGGGTACACCCCTCACAGATACGCAGTATTTT. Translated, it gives CASSSPGLAGTPLTDTQYF.

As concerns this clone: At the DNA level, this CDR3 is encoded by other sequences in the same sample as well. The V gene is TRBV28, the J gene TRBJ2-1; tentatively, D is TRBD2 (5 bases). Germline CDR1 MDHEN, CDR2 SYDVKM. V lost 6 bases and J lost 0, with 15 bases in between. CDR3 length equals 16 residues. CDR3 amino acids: CASSPLGTSSYNEQFF. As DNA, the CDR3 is TGTGCCAGCAGCCCACTCGGAACTAGCTCCTACAATGAGCAGTTCTTC.

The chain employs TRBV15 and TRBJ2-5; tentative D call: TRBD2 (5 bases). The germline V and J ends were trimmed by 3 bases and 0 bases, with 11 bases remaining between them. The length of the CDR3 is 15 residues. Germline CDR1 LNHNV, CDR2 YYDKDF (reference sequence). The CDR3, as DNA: TGTGCCACCAGCAGGGAACTAGGGAACCAAGAGACCCAGTACTTC. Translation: CATSRELGNQETQYF.

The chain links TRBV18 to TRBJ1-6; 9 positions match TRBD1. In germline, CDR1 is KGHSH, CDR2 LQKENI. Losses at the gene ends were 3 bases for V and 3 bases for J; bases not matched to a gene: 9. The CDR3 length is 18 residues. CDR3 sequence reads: CASSPFVQGAGYNSPLHF. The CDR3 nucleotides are TGTGCCAGCTCACCTTTCGTACAGGGGGCGGGCTATAATTCACCCCTCCACTTT.

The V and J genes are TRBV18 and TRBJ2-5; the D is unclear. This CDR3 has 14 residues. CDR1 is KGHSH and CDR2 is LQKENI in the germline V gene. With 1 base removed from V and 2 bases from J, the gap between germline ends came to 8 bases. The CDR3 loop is CASSPLLQQETQYF. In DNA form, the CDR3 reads TGTGCCAGCTCACCACTTTTACAGCAAGAGACCCAGTACTTC.

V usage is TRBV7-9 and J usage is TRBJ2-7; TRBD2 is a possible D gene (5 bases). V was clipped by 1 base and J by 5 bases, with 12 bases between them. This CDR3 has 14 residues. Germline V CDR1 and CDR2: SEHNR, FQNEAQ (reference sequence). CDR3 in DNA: TGTGCCAGCAGCTTAGACGGAGGCCTAAACGAGCAGTACTTC. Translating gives CASSLDGGLNEQYF. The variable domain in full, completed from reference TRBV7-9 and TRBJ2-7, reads DTGVSQNPRHKITKRGQNVTFRCDPISEHNRLYWYRQTLGQGPEFLTYFQNEAQLEKSRLLSDRFSAERPKGSFSTLEIQRTEQGDSAMYLCASSLDGGLNEQYFGPGTRLTVT.

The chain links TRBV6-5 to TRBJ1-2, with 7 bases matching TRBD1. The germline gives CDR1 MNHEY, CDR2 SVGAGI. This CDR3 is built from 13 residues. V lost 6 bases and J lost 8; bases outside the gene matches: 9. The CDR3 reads CASRILNRGGYTF. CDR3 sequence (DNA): TGTGCCAGCAGGATCCTCAACAGGGGCGGCTACACCTTC.

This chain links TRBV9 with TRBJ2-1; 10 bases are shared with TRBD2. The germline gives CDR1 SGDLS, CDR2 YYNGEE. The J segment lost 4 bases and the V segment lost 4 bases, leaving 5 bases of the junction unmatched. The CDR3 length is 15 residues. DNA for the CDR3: TGTGCCAGCAGCTTCGGACTAGCGGTTTACAATGAGCAGTTCTTC. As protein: CASSFGLAVYNEQFF.

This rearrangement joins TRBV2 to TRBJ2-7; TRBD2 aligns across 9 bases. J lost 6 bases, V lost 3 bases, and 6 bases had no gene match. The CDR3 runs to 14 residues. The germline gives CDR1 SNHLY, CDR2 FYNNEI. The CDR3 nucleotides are TGTGCCAGCAGTGACCTTAGCGGGGGACCCGAGCAGTACTTC. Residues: CASSDLSGGPEQYF.

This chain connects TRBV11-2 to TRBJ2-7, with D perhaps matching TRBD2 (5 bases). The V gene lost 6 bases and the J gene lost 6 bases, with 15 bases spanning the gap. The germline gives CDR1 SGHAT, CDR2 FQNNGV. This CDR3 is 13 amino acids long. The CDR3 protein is CASRSSPGREQYF. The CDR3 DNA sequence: TGTGCCAGCAGGTCTAGCCCGGGCCGCGAGCAGTACTTC.

CDR3 protein: CASSTAGLGEKLFF. CDR3 DNA: TGTGCCAGCAGCACGGCGGGGTTGGGTGAAAAACTGTTTTTT. V is TRBV11-2 and J is TRBJ1-4, with unresolved D. Per the germline V gene, CDR1 is SGHAT and CDR2 is FQNNGV. V dropped 5 bases and J dropped 7 bases, with 14 bases sitting between them. The CDR3 length is 14 residues.

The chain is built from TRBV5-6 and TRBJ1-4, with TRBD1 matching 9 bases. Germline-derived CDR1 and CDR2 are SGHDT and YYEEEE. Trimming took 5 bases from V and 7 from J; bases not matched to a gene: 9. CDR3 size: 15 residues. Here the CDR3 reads CASSRTGDKGEKLFF. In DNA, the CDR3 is TGTGCCAGCAGTCGGACAGGGGATAAGGGTGAAAAACTGTTTTTT. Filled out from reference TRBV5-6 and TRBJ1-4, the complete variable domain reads DAGVTQSPTHLIKTRGQQVTLRCSPKSGHDTVSWYQQALGQGPQFIFQYYEEEERQRGNFPDRFSGHQFPNYSSELNVNALLLGDSALYLCASSRTGDKGEKLFFGSGTQLSVL.

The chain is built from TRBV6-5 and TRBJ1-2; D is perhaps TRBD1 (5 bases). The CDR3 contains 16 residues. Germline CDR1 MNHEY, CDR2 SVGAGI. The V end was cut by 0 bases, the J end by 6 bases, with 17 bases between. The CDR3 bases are TGTGCCAGCAGTTACTCTTTCGGGGGGGGTCGCGATGGCTACACCTTC. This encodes CASSYSFGGGRDGYTF.